These T cell receptor beta chains were read from a single sample in a study of blood T cell repertoires in COVID-19. Measured with immunoSEQ multiplex PCR; TCRdb has only the in-frame clones, and not every one. This sample yields hundreds of thousands of clones, of which 80% to 95% are seen a single time; about 0.8% belongs to the top ten. The sequencing input was peripheral blood. These receptors all stem from a man between 60 and 70 years old with COVID-19, enrolled during active disease. Both conserved end residues are part of each CDR3. Fields, in order: J gene, clone size, V gene, D gene, CDR3 protein, CDR3 DNA. D genes are given only for firm matches. The size field is filled for only some rows; it gives once, few, many or a size class.

TRBJ1-2 . TRBV3-1/TRBV3-2 . CASSQAANYGYTF TGTGCCAGCAGCCAAGCAGCTAACTATGGCTACACCTTC
TRBJ2-2 . TRBV2 . CASNSGQGFGELFF TGTGCCAGCAACTCCGGGCAGGGCTTCGGGGAGCTGTTTTTT
TRBJ1-6 . TRBV2 . CASSVGAPYNSPLHF TGTGCCAGCAGTGTTGGAGCACCCTATAATTCACCCCTCCACTTT
TRBJ1-1 . TRBV27 . CASSSTRGRAFF TGTGCCAGCAGCTCCACCAGGGGCCGAGCTTTCTTT
TRBJ2-2 . TRBV6-2/TRBV6-3 TRBD2 CASSLSSGRANTGELFF TGTGCCAGCAGTTTATCTAGCGGGAGGGCGAACACCGGGGAGCTGTTTTTT
TRBJ1-3 . TRBV9 . CASSAQGGQSSGNTIYF TGTGCCAGCAGCGCTCAAGGGGGACAAAGCTCTGGAAACACCATATATTTT
TRBJ2-6 . TRBV6-1 . CASSERKGRGPSGANVLTF TGTGCCAGCAGTGAAAGAAAGGGGCGAGGTCCATCTGGGGCCAACGTCCTGACTTTC
TRBJ1-5 . TRBV10-3 TRBD1 CAISVGTGVGQPQHF TGTGCCATCAGTGTTGGGACAGGGGTTGGGCAGCCCCAGCATTTT
TRBJ1-1 once TRBV5-6 . CASSSTGNTEAFF TGTGCCAGCAGCTCCACAGGGAACACTGAAGCTTTCTTT
TRBJ1-5 once TRBV12-3/TRBV12-4 TRBD1 CASRQGGYQPQHF TGTGCCAGCCGACAGGGTGGGTATCAGCCCCAGCATTTT
TRBJ1-3 . TRBV7-3 . CASSPRAGAGNTIYF TGTGCCAGCAGCCCGCGGGCAGGTGCTGGAAACACCATATATTTT
TRBJ1-6 once TRBV6-5 . CASSIQEYNSPLHF TGTGCCAGCAGTATCCAGGAATATAATTCACCCCTCCACTTT
TRBJ2-7 . TRBV6-5 . CATLSDKAYEQYF TGTGCCACGTTATCGGACAAAGCCTACGAGCAGTACTTC
TRBJ2-1 . TRBV28 TRBD1 CASSFIGSGQNNEQFF TGTGCCAGCAGTTTCATAGGGTCGGGACAGAACAATGAGCAGTTCTTC
TRBJ2-1 . TRBV5-8 . CASSLVQVVWGTYNEQFF TGTGCCAGCAGCTTGGTACAGGTAGTGTGGGGCACCTACAATGAGCAGTTCTTC
TRBJ1-1 . TRBV19 . CASSKHRGTEAFF TGTGCCAGTAGTAAACATAGGGGCACTGAAGCTTTCTTT
TRBJ2-1 . TRBV28 . CASSLEGPLFYNEQFF TGTGCCAGCAGTTTAGAGGGCCCTCTATTTTACAATGAGCAGTTCTTC
TRBJ2-7 . TRBV7-2 TRBD1 CASSLVGAGTGGYEQYF TGTGCCAGCAGCTTAGTAGGCGCCGGGACAGGGGGCTACGAGCAGTACTTC
TRBJ2-2 . TRBV4-1 TRBD2 CASSQDFAREGAGELFF TGCGCCAGCAGCCAAGATTTCGCGCGGGAGGGTGCCGGGGAGCTGTTTTTT
TRBJ2-7 . TRBV18 TRBD1 CASSRDSLTYEQYF TGTGCCAGCTCACGGGACAGTTTAACCTACGAGCAGTACTTC
TRBJ2-7 . TRBV28 . CASSLSETYEQYF TGTGCCAGCAGTTTATCCGAGACCTACGAGCAGTACTTC
TRBJ1-6 . TRBV4-1 . CASSQDPRFSSSYNSPLHF TGCGCCAGCAGCCAAGATCCGAGGTTTTCTAGCTCCTATAATTCACCCCTCCACTTT
TRBJ1-2 . TRBV2 . CATFRIRDKNYGYTF TGTGCCACCTTTCGCATTCGGGACAAGAACTATGGCTACACCTTC
TRBJ1-1 . TRBV13 . CASSLKLRGTEAFF TGTGCCAGCAGCTTAAAACTCCGTGGCACTGAAGCTTTCTTT
TRBJ2-7 . TRBV11-3 . CASSLTGYEQYF TGTGCCAGCAGCTTGACAGGTTACGAGCAGTACTTC
TRBJ1-6 . TRBV28 . CAIRGALGSPLHF TGTGCCATCCGGGGGGCTTTAGGATCACCCCTCCACTTT
TRBJ2-1 . TRBV19 . CASSQGTRQFF TGTGCCAGTAGTCAGGGTACGAGGCAGTTCTTC
TRBJ1-2 . TRBV7-8 TRBD1 CASSFRDRGRERDYTF TGTGCCAGCAGCTTTAGGGACAGGGGGCGCGAACGAGACTACACCTTC
TRBJ2-5 . TRBV18 TRBD1 CASSPLPGQGAVETQYF TGTGCCAGCTCACCCCTCCCGGGACAGGGGGCGGTGGAGACCCAGTACTTC
TRBJ2-1 . TRBV27 . CASRSTHSSYNEQFF TGTGCCAGCAGATCTACTCATTCTTCCTACAATGAGCAGTTCTTC
TRBJ1-2 . TRBV3-1/TRBV3-2 TRBD1 CASSPPGGGYTF TGTGCCAGCAGCCCTCCAGGGGGAGGCTACACCTTC
TRBJ1-4 . TRBV5-4 TRBD1 CASSPRTGGGEKLFF TGTGCCAGCAGCCCCCGGACAGGGGGAGGGGAAAAACTGTTTTTT
TRBJ2-3 . TRBV3-1/TRBV3-2 TRBD2 CASSQGPHSGTSTDTQYF TGTGCCAGCAGCCAAGGCCCACATAGCGGGACTAGCACAGATACGCAGTATTTT
TRBJ1-2 . TRBV14 TRBD1 CASSKGQGRYYGYTF TGTGCCAGCAGCAAAGGACAGGGGCGGTACTATGGCTACACCTTC
TRBJ2-1 . TRBV4-1 TRBD2 CASSQLAVSYNEQFF TGCGCCAGCAGCCAACTAGCGGTCTCCTACAATGAGCAGTTCTTC
TRBJ2-2 once TRBV19 TRBD2 CASSGLAGTTGELFF TGTGCCAGTAGCGGACTAGCGGGGACGACCGGGGAGCTGTTTTTT
TRBJ2-1 . TRBV5-1 . CASSLGSGSEQFF TGCGCCAGCAGCTTGGGATCGGGGAGTGAGCAGTTCTTC
TRBJ1-4 once TRBV27 . CASSPVGGTNEKLFF TGTGCCAGCAGTCCGGTGGGGGGAACTAATGAAAAACTGTTTTTT
TRBJ2-3 . TRBV3-1/TRBV3-2 TRBD2 CASSKSGGTDTQYF TGTGCCAGCAGCAAGTCGGGGGGAACAGATACGCAGTATTTT
TRBJ2-3 . TRBV11-2 . CASSLGGRHRVEDTQYF TGTGCCAGCAGCTTAGGGGGGCGGCACAGGGTGGAAGATACGCAGTATTTT
TRBJ2-5 . TRBV5-1 . CASSRDLETQYF TGCGCCAGCAGCCGCGATCTGGAGACCCAGTACTTC
TRBJ2-3 . TRBV6-1 TRBD2 CASSETLAGGTDTQYF TGTGCCAGCAGTGAAACCCTAGCGGGGGGCACAGATACGCAGTATTTT
TRBJ2-5 . TRBV5-1 . CASSLRQHQETQYF TGCGCCAGCAGCTTACGACAGCACCAAGAGACCCAGTACTTC
TRBJ2-7 . TRBV3-1/TRBV3-2 . CASSPGGGIDEQYF TGTGCCAGCAGCCCAGGAGGCGGGATCGACGAGCAGTACTTC